Listed below are T cell receptor beta chains from one sample, sequenced in a study of human T cells and chemical hapten exposure. Each CDR3 protein is one row after TCRdb ran MiXCR on the RACE reads. The data hold around 250,000 distinct CDR3 sequences, with about 8.1% observed a single time. This material consisted of whole blood, taken in connection with sensitization to the hapten diphenylcyclopropenone (DPC). These receptors were taken from a woman aged 40 to 50 with alopecia areata. Some clones in this sample may be carry-over from other donors' samples. Each CDR3 is given without its conserved first and last residue.

v_call	j_call	cdr3_aa
TRBV27	TRBJ2-7	VSTPLREAPYEQY
TRBV5-1	TRBJ1-1	ASSVQGMENTEAF
TRBV5-1	TRBJ2-7	ASSRDRAGEQY
TRBV7-9	TRBJ2-5	ASSPYRNQETQY
TRBV14	TRBJ2-3	ASSQVASTDTQY
TRBV4-2	TRBJ1-6	ASSQDGGNGSPLH
TRBV20-1	TRBJ2-1	SARTTAGFVNEQF
TRBV2	TRBJ2-1	ASRGAAERNYNEQF
TRBV7-2	TRBJ2-7	ASSPIAGGNEQY
TRBV5-1	TRBJ2-3	ASSIGSTSGTDTQY
TRBV29-1	TRBJ2-5	SVERGDKTQY
TRBV5-1	TRBJ2-5	ASSSGTVGQETQY
TRBV18	TRBJ1-6	ASSPTPSNSPLH
TRBV7-9	TRBJ2-7	ASSLEAGNNEQY
TRBV7-2	TRBJ2-1	ASSLVAVAGLNEQF
TRBV7-9	TRBJ1-4	ASSYDRAPNEKLF
TRBV12-3/TRBV12-4	TRBJ2-5	ASSLGLRGETQY
TRBV6-6	TRBJ1-1	ASRPLLGAF
TRBV27	TRBJ2-6	ASSPLPPGANVLT
TRBV6-2/TRBV6-3	TRBJ1-5	ASRLQPDQPQH
TRBV12-3/TRBV12-4	TRBJ2-4	ASSLGTSAGGTKNIQY
TRBV3-2	TRBJ2-5	ASSLQGWEETQY
TRBV20-1	TRBJ1-5	SARAGNQPQH
TRBV6-5	TRBJ1-5	ASSPSAGNQPQH
TRBV10-3	TRBJ1-3	AISAPKAGQGLGNTIY
TRBV12-3/TRBV12-4	TRBJ1-2	ASSVDRANYGYT
TRBV6-9	TRBJ2-3	ASSYPGDRPTTDTQY
TRBV3-1	TRBJ2-2	ASSQAGVGTGELF
TRBV9	TRBJ2-5	ASSGVQGMETQY
TRBV7-9	TRBJ2-1	ASSPGRLAGGPRNEQF
TRBV14	TRBJ2-7	ASSQGIGGYEQY
TRBV6-2/TRBV6-3	TRBJ1-6	ASSYGLRSPLH
TRBV9	TRBJ2-2	ASSVSGATGELF
TRBV4-2	TRBJ2-7	ASSQILAGGPEEQY
TRBV6-2/TRBV6-3	TRBJ1-5	ASTRDVLNQPQH
TRBV4-3	TRBJ2-7	ASSQQQGYEQY
TRBV6-2/TRBV6-3	TRBJ2-3	ASSPLRTSGSKDTQY
TRBV2	TRBJ1-4	ASNGNQHEKLF
TRBV7-9	TRBJ2-1	ASSAESRNEQF
TRBV15	TRBJ2-5	ATSRDRGAQETQY
TRBV24-1	TRBJ2-5	ATSDHRASQTQY
TRBV4-1	TRBJ1-2	ASSQDPTALYGYT
TRBV2	TRBJ2-7	ASSDAGIVSYEQY
TRBV29-1	TRBJ2-1	SVRTDALNEQF
TRBV28	TRBJ2-2	ASSLRRITNTGELF
TRBV2	TRBJ1-2	ASSLGQFIYGYT
TRBV7-3	TRBJ2-3	ASSSSGLTDTQY
TRBV12-3/TRBV12-4	TRBJ2-6	ASSLGQVGSGANVLT
TRBV7-9	TRBJ1-6	ASSSRRGQLRASPLH
TRBV4-3	TRBJ2-2	ASSHDTGSVGELF
TRBV7-2	TRBJ2-3	ASSAPGRDTQY
TRBV28	TRBJ1-2	ASRLGQGDLYGYT
TRBV5-6	TRBJ1-1	ASSLSVLTEAF
TRBV3-1	TRBJ2-1	ASSQGGLGQF